This T cell receptor (beta chain) was recovered during a study of T cell repertoires in cytomegalovirus infection. Study overall: Matching HLA type and CMV infection were both indicated by public TCR beta signatures.

TCRdb reanalysed the reads using MiXCR and keeps one entry per CDR3 protein. The table shows about 220,000 distinct CDR3 sequences, with about 40% occurring only once. Findings and limits, study-wide: Within the response measured ex vivo, HLA-C-restricted CMV-specific TCR beta clonotypes were dominant.

This clonotype was detected ten times or more. Its antigen is not identified. V lost 3 bases and J 0 bases, leaving 6 bases between the germline ends. The CDR3 consists of 14 residues. Germline lookup yields CDR1 SGHTA and CDR2 FQGNSA. The sequencing here drew on CD8+ T cells from cultured PBMCs, taken from culture after CMV antigen stimulation. The source of this sequence is a human donor in good health (CMV status not recorded). Some clones in this sample may be carry-over from other donors' samples. The chain has TRBV7-2 and TRBJ2-1; D not certain. CDR3 loop: CASSFPGSYNEQFF. In DNA form, the CDR3 reads TGTGCCAGCAGCTTCCCTGGCTCCTACAATGAGCAGTTCTTC.